The present entry profiles one T cell receptor beta chain with its context. With V trimmed by 7 bases and J by 6 bases, 11 bases remained unmatched. The germline CDR1 and CDR2 sequences are LNHNV and YYDKDF (reference sequence). This CDR3 is built from 15 residues. This entry is derived from a study of shared T cell receptors in the human thymus. Sequencing used immunoSEQ multiplex PCR; TCRdb keeps in-frame clones, though not all of them. The profile shows 720,000 or so clones, over 75% of them singletons. These data also featured in a second study, about human thymus T cells. That report adds: Having surgery to correct congenital heart defects, healthy Finnish infants acted as the donors. Corrective heart surgery yielded the resections from which the thymus tissue came.

Sample: thymocytes. The rearrangement links TRBV15 to TRBJ1-5, with 8 bases lining up with TRBD1. This clonotype originated in a girl in the first two years of life with a congenital heart defect. CDR3 sequence reads: CATKKDRAWRQPQHF. The DNA of the CDR3 is TGTGCCACCAAAAAGGACAGGGCTTGGCGTCAGCCCCAGCATTTT. Using reference TRBV15 and TRBJ1-5 for the parts outside the CDR3, the full variable domain is DAMVIQNPRYQVTQFGKPVTLSCSQTLNHNVMYWYQQKSSQAPKLLFHYYDKDFNNEADTPDNFQSRRPNTSFCFLDIRSPGLGDTAMYLCATKKDRAWRQPQHFGDGTRLSIL.